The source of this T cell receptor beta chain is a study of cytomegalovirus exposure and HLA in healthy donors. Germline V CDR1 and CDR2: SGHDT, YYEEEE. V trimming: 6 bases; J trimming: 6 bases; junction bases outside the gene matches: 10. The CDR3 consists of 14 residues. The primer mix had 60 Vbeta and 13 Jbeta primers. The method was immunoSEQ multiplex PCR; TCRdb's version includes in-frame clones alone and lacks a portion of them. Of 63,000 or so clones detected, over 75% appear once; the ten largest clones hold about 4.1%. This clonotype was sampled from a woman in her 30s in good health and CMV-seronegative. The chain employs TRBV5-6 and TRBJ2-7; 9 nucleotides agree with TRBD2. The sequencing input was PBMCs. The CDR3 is CASTMRGGGFEQYF. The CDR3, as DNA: TGTGCCAGCACCATGCGGGGGGGAGGTTTCGAGCAGTACTTC.